The entry below gives a single T cell receptor (beta chain) sequence along with its context. What it binds is not known. Method: immunoSEQ multiplex PCR; TCRdb's copy keeps in-frame clones and lacks some. The profile shows about 690,000 clones, around 91% of them singletons. This specimen comes from a study of shared clonotypes between healthy human individuals. Study-wide context: CD4 naive and CD4 memory each took three plates per donor, while CD8 naive took two and CD8 memory one. General study findings and limits: Sharing across a few donors was seen in 4% to 6.5% of naive CD4 clonotypes. Only blood underwent sampling, and tissue repertoires likely differ.

This CDR3 comprises 15 residues. Germline CDR1 is SEHNR and CDR2 is FQNEAQ (reference sequence). With V trimmed by 3 bases and J by 3 bases, 3 bases remained unmatched. Specimen: memory CD8+ T cells from PBMCs. Regarding subset: CD45RO+ cells pooled with CCR7-negative TemRA cells. The gene calls are TRBV7-9 and TRBJ2-2, with TRBD1 matching over 8 bases. The source of this sequence is a man in his late teens or twenties in good health. Some clones in this sample may be carry-over from other donors' samples. In DNA form, the CDR3 reads TGTGCCAGCAGCTTTACAGGGGGTTACACCGGGGAGCTGTTTTTT. It is translated as CASSFTGGYTGELFF.